This T cell receptor beta chain was captured in a study of blood T cell repertoires in COVID-19. Study as a whole: COVID-19 samples from acute and convalescent phases originated in the United States, Italy and Spain. Sources were T cells, B-cell-depleted T cells, or PBMCs; the material itself was cDNA or gDNA.

Germline V gives CDR1 LNHDA, CDR2 SQIVND (reference sequence). Trimming took off 3 bases at V and 5 bases at J, with 10 bases between the two ends. The CDR3 contains 13 residues. In the authors' workflow: Using reference gene primer amplification, nucleated cell counts were estimated. The data were produced by immunoSEQ multiplex PCR, yet TCRdb's version contains in-frame clones alone and is incomplete. V, J and clone size are those of that table, while D and trimming were read from the DNA. The data contain roughly 270,000 clones, 88% of them seen just once; the ten biggest clones take up more than 7.5%.

The receptor was isolated from a man in his late teens or twenties with active or convalescent COVID-19. V gene TRBV19 combines with J gene TRBJ1-2, with a possible D match to TRBD1 (6 bases). Sequenced: peripheral blood. The CDR3 DNA is TGTGCCAGTAGTATCGGGACACCATATGGCTACACCTTC. Translating gives CASSIGTPYGYTF.